This T cell receptor (beta chain) was documented in a study of T cell repertoires in cytomegalovirus infection. Study-wide context: Used in the study were CMV epitopes, some recently identified and HLA-C-restricted, others well-studied and HLA-B-restricted. Public TCR beta signatures marked donors with CMV infection and the matching HLA.

Per the germline V gene, CDR1 is LGHDT and CDR2 is YNNKEL (reference sequence). Trimming took off 8 bases at V and 0 bases at J, with 13 bases between the two ends. The CDR3 covers 14 residues. There are a few counts of this clonotype. The antigen is undetermined. One entry per CDR3 protein, called by TCRdb with MiXCR from the reads. Of over 250,000 distinct CDR3 sequences in the sample, roughly 21% are singletons; the top ten hold approximately 19%. This sequence joins TRBV3-1 and TRBJ2-5; unclear D gene. The sample in question was cultured PBMCs, obtained from culture after CMV antigen stimulation. The clonotype was recovered from a human donor in good health (CMV status not recorded). Some clones in this sample may be carry-over from other donors' samples. This chain's CDR3 is CASPEWPYQETQYF. The CDR3 DNA sequence: TGTGCCAGCCCGGAATGGCCGTACCAAGAGACCCAGTACTTC.